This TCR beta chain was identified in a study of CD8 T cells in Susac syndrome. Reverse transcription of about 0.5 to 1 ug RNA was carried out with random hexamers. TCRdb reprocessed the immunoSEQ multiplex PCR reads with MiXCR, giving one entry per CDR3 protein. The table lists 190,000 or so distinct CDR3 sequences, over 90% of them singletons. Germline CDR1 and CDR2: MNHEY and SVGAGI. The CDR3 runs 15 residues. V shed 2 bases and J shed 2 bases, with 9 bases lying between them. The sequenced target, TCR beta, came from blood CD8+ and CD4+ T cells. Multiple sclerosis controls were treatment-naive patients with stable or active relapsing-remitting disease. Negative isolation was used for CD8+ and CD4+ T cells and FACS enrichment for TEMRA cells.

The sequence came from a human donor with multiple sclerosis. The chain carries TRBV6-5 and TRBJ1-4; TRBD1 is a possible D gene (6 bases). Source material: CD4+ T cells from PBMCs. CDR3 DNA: TGTGCCAGCAGTTACCAGGGGACGACTAATGAAAAACTGTTTTTT. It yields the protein CASSYQGTTNEKLFF.